This T cell receptor (beta chain) comes out of a study of human T cells and chemical hapten exposure. Time point defined: patch test 1, 2 weeks after DPC sensitization. Treatment defined: therapeutic diphenylcyclopropenone sensitization with weekly scalp DPC. TCRdb passed the RACE reads through MiXCR, listing each CDR3 protein once. The sample records some 350,000 distinct CDR3 sequences, under 9% being singletons. V was clipped by 3 bases and J by 11 bases; unmatched bases: 8. This CDR3 region has 14 residues. Germline V gene data show CDR1 as SGHVS and CDR2 as FQNEAQ. The sequence was obtained from a young woman with alopecia areata. Some clones in this sample may be carry-over from other donors' samples. The specimen comprised whole blood, sampled in connection with sensitization to the hapten diphenylcyclopropenone (DPC). The chain employs TRBV7-8 and TRBJ1-1; 11 positions agree with TRBD1. CDR3 sequence (DNA): TGTGCCAGCAGCTTGGACAGGGGGCGCGGGGGTGCTTTCTTT. Translated: CASSLDRGRGGAFF. The full variable domain, in which reference TRBV7-8 and TRBJ1-1 provide the parts outside the CDR3, is GAGVSQSPRYKVAKRGQDVALRCDPISGHVSLFWYQQALGQGPEFLTYFQNEAQLDKSGLPSDRFFAERPEGSVSTLKIQRTQQEDSAVYLCASSLDRGRGGAFFGQGTRLTVV.